This TCR beta chain emerged from a study of blood T cell repertoires in COVID-19. Germline V CDR1 and CDR2: LNHNV, YYDKDF (reference sequence). With 1 base clipped from V and 7 bases from J, the junction kept 6 bases outside the gene matches. CDR3 size: 16 residues. Here immunoSEQ multiplex PCR was the method, and the copy in TCRdb shows in-frame clones only, minus some. The table lists approximately 200,000 clones, roughly 87% of them singletons. This clone was seen a single time. Specimen: PBMCs or T cells enriched from blood (not recorded which). The chain carries TRBV15 and TRBJ2-7; TRBD2 matches at 14 bases. The clonotype was recovered from a man aged 18-30 years with acute COVID-19. As DNA, the CDR3 is TGTGCCACCAGCAGAGCCCCGGGACTAGCGGGAGATGAGCAGTACTTC. This codes for CATSRAPGLAGDEQYF. Complete variable domain (other parts from reference TRBV15 and TRBJ2-7): DAMVIQNPRYQVTQFGKPVTLSCSQTLNHNVMYWYQQKSSQAPKLLFHYYDKDFNNEADTPDNFQSRRPNTSFCFLDIRSPGLGDTAMYLCATSRAPGLAGDEQYFGPGTRLTVT.